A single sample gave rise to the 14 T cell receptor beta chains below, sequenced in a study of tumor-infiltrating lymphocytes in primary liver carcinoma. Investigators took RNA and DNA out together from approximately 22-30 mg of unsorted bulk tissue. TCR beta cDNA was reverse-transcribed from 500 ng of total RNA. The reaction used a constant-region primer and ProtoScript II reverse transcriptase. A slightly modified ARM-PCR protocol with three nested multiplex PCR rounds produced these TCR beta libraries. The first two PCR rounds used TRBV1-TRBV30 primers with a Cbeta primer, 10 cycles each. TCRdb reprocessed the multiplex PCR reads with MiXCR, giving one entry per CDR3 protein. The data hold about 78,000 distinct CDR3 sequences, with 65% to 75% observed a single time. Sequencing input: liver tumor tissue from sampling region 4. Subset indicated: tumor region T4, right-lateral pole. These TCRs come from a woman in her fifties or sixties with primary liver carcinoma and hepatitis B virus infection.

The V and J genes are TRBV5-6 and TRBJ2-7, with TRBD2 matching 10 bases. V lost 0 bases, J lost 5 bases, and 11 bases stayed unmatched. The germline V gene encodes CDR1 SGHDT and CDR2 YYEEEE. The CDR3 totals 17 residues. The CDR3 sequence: CASSLAKASGSHHEQYF. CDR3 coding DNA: TGTGCCAGCAGCTTGGCCAAGGCTAGCGGGAGTCATCACGAGCAGTACTTC.

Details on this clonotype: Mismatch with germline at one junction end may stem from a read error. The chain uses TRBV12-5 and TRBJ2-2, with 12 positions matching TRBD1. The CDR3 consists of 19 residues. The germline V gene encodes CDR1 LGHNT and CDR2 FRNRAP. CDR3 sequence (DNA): TGTGCTAGTGGTTTACTACCCATTGGGGGGACAGGGGGCGCCGGGGAGCTATTTTTT. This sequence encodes CASGLLPIGGTGGAGELFF.

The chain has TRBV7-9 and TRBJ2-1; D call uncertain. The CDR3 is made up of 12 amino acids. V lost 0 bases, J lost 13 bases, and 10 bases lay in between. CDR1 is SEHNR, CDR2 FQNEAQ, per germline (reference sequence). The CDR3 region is CASSLASETQFF. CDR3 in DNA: TGTGCCAGCAGCTTAGCGTCCGAGACCCAGTTCTTC.

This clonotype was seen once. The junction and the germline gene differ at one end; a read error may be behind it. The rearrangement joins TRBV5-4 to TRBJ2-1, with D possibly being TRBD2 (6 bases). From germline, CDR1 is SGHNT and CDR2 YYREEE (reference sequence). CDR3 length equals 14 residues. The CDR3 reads CASNGSSSYNEHFF. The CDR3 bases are TGTGCCAGCAACGGGAGTAGCTCCTACAATGAGCATTTCTTC.

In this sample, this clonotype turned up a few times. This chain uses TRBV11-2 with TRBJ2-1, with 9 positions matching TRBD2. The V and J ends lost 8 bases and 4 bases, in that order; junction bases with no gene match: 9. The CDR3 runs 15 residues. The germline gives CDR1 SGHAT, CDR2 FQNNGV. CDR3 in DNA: TGTGCCAGCCAACAACTAGCGGGTCCATACAATGAGCAGTTCTTC. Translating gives CASQQLAGPYNEQFF.

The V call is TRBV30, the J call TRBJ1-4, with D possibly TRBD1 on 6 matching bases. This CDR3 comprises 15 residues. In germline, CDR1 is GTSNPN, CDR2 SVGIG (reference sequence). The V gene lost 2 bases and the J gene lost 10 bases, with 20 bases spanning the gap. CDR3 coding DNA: TGTGCCTGGAGTATAACGGGGGCGCGAGGTGTAAAACTGTTTTTT. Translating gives CAWSITGARGVKLFF.

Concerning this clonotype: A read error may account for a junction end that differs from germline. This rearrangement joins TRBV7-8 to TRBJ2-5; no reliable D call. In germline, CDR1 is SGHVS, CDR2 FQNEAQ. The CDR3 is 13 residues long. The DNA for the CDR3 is TGTGTCAGCACCAACCCGAGAGTGGAGACCCAGTACTTC. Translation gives CVSTNPRVETQYF.

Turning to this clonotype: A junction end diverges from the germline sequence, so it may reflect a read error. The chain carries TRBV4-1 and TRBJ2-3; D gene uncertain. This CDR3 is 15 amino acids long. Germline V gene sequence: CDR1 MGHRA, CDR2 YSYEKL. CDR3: CVSSVGFANTDAQYF. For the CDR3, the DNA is TGCGTCAGCAGCGTCGGGTTTGCTAACACAGATGCGCAGTATTTT.

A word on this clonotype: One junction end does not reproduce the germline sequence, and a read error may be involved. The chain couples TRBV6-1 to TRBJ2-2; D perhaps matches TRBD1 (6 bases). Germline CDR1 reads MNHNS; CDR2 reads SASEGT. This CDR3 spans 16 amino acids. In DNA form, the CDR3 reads TGTGTCAGCAGGGGTAGACGAGAGATGGGCGCCGGGGAGCTGTTTTTT. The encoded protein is CVSRGRREMGAGELFF.

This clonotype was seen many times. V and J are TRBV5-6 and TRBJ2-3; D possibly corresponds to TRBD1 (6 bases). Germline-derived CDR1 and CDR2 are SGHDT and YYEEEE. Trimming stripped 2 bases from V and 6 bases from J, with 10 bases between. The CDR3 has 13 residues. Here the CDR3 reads CASSFAGVDTQYF. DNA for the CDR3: TGTGCCAGCAGCTTTGCAGGGGTCGATACGCAGTATTTT.

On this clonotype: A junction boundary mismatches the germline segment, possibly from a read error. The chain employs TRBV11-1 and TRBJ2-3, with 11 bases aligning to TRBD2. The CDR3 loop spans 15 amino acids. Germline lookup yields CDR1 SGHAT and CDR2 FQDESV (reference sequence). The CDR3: CVSIPSGRHTDTQYF. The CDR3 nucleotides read TGTGTCAGCATCCCTAGCGGGAGGCATACAGATACGCAGTATTTT.

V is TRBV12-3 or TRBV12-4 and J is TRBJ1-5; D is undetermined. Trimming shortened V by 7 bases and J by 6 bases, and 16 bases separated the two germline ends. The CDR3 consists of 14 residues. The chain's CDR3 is CASNFGAGSQPQHF. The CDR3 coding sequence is TGTGCCAGCAATTTCGGTGCAGGTAGTCAGCCCCAGCATTTT.

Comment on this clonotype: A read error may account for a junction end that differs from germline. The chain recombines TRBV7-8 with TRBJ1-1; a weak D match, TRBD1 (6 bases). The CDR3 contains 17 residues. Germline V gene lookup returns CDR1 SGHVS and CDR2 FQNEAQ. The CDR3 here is CASSLTGGRGLRTEALF. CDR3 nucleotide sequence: TGTGCCAGCAGCTTAACCGGTGGCAGGGGTTTAAGGACTGAAGCTCTCTTT. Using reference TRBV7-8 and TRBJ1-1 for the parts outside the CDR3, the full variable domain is GAGVSQSPRYKVAKRGQDVALRCDPISGHVSLFWYQQALGQGPEFLTYFQNEAQLDKSGLPSDRFFAERPEGSVSTLKIQRTQQEDSAVYLCASSLTGGRGLRTEALFGQGTRLTVV.

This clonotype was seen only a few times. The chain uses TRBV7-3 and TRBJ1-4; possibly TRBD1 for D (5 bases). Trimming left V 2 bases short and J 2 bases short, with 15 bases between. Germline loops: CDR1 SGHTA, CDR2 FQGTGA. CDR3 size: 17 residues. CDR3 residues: CASSLSGGGPTNEKLFF. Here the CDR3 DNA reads TGTGCCAGCAGCTTATCGGGGGGTGGTCCGACTAATGAAAAACTGTTTTTT.